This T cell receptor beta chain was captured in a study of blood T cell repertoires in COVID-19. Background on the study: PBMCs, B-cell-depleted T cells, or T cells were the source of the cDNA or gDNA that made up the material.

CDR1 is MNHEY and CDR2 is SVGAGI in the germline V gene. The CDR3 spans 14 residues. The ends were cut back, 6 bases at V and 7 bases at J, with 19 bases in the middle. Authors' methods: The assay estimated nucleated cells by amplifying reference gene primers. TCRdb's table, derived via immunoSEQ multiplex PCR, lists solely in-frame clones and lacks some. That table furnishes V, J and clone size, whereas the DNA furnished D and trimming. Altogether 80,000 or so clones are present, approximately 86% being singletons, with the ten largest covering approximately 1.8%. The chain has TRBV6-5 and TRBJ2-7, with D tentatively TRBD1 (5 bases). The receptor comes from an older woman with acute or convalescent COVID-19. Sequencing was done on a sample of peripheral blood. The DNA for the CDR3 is TGTGCCAGCAGAGGACCTACAGGCTATCAGGAGCAGTACTTC. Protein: CASRGPTGYQEQYF.